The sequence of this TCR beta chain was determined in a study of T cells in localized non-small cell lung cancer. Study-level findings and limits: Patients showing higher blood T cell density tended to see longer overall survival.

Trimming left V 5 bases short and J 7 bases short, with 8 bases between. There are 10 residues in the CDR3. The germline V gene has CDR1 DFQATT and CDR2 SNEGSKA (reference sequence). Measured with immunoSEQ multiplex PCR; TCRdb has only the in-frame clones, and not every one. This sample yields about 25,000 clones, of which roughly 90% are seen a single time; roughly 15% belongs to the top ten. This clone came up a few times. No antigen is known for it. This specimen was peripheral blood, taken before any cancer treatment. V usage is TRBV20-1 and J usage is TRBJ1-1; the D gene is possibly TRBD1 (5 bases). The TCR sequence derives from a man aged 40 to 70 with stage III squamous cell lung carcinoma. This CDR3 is CSAQTDEAFF. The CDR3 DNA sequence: TGCAGTGCTCAGACAGATGAAGCTTTCTTT.